Ten or more counts support the clone carrying this TCR beta chain. No antigen is known for it. This sample stems from a study of spatial heterogeneity in lung cancer. Study background: Compared with alpha-chain sequences, beta-chain sequences were consistently detected in greater numbers. Overall study results and limits: Among blood samples, ubiquitous expanded tumor TCRs appeared more at resection than at follow-up.

TCRdb reprocessed the 5' RACE reads with MiXCR, giving one entry per CDR3 protein. The table includes approximately 40,000 distinct CDR3 sequences, approximately 6.8% detected once. Sample time point: sample taken at primary tumor resection. Tumor, nontumor lung or frozen PBMC supplied whole RNA that was sequenced unsorted. The cohort: 65 to 80 early-stage, untreated non-small cell lung cancer patients. Material: PBMCs, obtained at surgery. The receptor comes from a female donor with early-stage non-small cell lung cancer.

The chain's CDR3 is CASSLKGTLNINTQYF. In DNA form, the CDR3 reads TGTGCCAGCAGCTTGAAGGGGACCCTCAATATTAATACGCAGTATTTT. This chain uses TRBV7-8 with TRBJ2-3; possibly TRBD1 or TRBD2 for D (5 bases each). The length of the CDR3 is 16 residues. V was pared by 3 bases and J by 7 bases, with 20 bases between. From germline, CDR1 is SGHVS and CDR2 FQNEAQ.